This TCR beta chain was captured by sequencing in a study of blood T cell repertoires in COVID-19. Study overall: The United States, Italy and Spain supplied acute and convalescent COVID-19 samples. Sample material is recorded as cDNA or gDNA derived from T cells, B-cell-depleted T cells, or PBMCs.

V dropped 5 bases and J dropped 9; count of bases not matched to a gene: 14. Germline assignment: CDR1 SGHVS and CDR2 FNYEAQ. There are 16 residues in the CDR3. Those enrolled in Seattle joined during active infection and were followed longitudinally afterward. Original data processing: Estimates of nucleated cell counts were drawn from the amplification of reference gene primers. The table came from immunoSEQ multiplex PCR; TCRdb's copy has only in-frame clones and leaves some out. V and J calls and clone size are given by that table; D and trimming were obtained from the DNA. The sample has about 140,000 clones, 88% seen once.

This clonotype was obtained from a human donor with COVID-19, enrolled during active disease. The donor label of this sample is uncertain. This chain connects TRBV7-6 to TRBJ2-1; 9 bases are shared with TRBD2. Sequencing was performed on peripheral blood. CDR3 region: CASSPTTALAGPEQFF. The CDR3, as DNA: TGTGCCAGCAGCCCCACGACAGCTCTAGCGGGGCCTGAGCAGTTCTTC. Full variable domain (outside the CDR3, taken from reference TRBV7-6 and TRBJ2-1): GAGVSQSPRYKVTKRGQDVALRCDPISGHVSLYWYRQALGQGPEFLTYFNYEAQQDKSGLPNDRFSAERPEGSISTLTIQRTEQRDSAMYRCASSPTTALAGPEQFFGPGTRLTVL.